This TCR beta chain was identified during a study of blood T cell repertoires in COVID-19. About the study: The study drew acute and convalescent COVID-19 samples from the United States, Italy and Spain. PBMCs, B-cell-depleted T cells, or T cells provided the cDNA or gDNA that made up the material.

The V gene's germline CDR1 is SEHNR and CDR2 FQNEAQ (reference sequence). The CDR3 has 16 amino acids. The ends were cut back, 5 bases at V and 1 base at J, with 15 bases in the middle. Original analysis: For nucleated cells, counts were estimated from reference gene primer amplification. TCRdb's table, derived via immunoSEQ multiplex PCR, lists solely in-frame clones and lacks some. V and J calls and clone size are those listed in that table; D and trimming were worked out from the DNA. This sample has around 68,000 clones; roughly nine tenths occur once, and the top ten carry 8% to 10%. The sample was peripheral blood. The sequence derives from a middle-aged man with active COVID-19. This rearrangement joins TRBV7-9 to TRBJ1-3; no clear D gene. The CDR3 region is CASSPFNPASGNTIYF. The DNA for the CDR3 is TGTGCCAGCAGCCCTTTTAATCCCGCGTCTGGAAACACCATATATTTT. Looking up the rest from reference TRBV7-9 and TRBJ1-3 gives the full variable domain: DTGVSQNPRHKITKRGQNVTFRCDPISEHNRLYWYRQTLGQGPEFLTYFQNEAQLEKSRLLSDRFSAERPKGSFSTLEIQRTEQGDSAMYLCASSPFNPASGNTIYFGEGSWLTVV.